These T cell receptor beta chains were read from a single sample in a study of blood T cell repertoires in COVID-19. The method was immunoSEQ multiplex PCR; TCRdb's version includes in-frame clones alone and lacks a portion of them. Here the sample spans some 150,000 clones, about 85% being singletons. The sequenced material came from peripheral blood. The source is a woman aged 60-70 years with active or convalescent COVID-19. The CDR3 runs from the conserved cysteine through the conserved F or W. The D gene is left open where the match is weak. A clone size is listed for some rows: how often the clone was seen (once, few, many), or a class if it is expanded.

V	J	D	size	DNA	CDR3
TRBV15	TRBJ1-2	TRBD1	NA	TGTGCCACCAGCAGAGATGACAGGGTTTTCTATGGCTACACCTTC	CATSRDDRVFYGYTF
TRBV6-5	TRBJ1-3	NA	NA	TGTGCCAGCAGGCCGGGACAAATCTCTGGAAACACCATATATTTT	CASRPGQISGNTIYF
TRBV14	TRBJ2-1	TRBD1	medium-sized	TGTGCCAGCAGCCAAATCCCGGGACAGGGAGACAATGAGCAGTTCTTC	CASSQIPGQGDNEQFF
TRBV5-1	TRBJ1-2	NA	NA	TGCGCCAGCAGCTTGTGGGGCAGGGCACTTGACTATGGCTACACCTTC	CASSLWGRALDYGYTF
TRBV5-1	TRBJ2-6	NA	NA	TGCGCCAGCAGAATGAGTCCTTCTGGGGCCAACGTCCTGACTTTC	CASRMSPSGANVLTF
TRBV5-1	TRBJ2-1	NA	NA	TGCGCCAGCAGCCAGACGGGACTTAAGGAGCAGTTCTTC	CASSQTGLKEQFF
TRBV7-2	TRBJ2-1	TRBD2	once	TGTGCCAGCTCTGGACTAGTCAATGAGCAGTTCTTC	CASSGLVNEQFF
TRBV7-2	TRBJ2-7	NA	NA	TGTGCCAGCAGCTCGCCTGCCGCTAATCCCTCCTACGAGCAGTACTTC	CASSSPAANPSYEQYF
TRBV6-5	TRBJ1-6	NA	NA	TGTGCCAGCCGGATACTAAATTCACCCCTCCACTTT	CASRILNSPLHF
TRBV7-3	TRBJ2-3	TRBD1	NA	TGTGCCAGCAGCTTAAAGGGGGCCCGCACAGATACGCAGTATTTT	CASSLKGARTDTQYF
TRBV9	TRBJ1-5	NA	NA	TGTGCCAGCAGCGTAGGGGGGGGCAATCAGCCCCAGCATTTT	CASSVGGGNQPQHF
TRBV7-2	TRBJ2-3	TRBD2	NA	TGTGCCAGCAGCTTAATGGGACTAGCGGGGGATGGGGAAGATACGCAGTATTTT	CASSLMGLAGDGEDTQYF
TRBV11-3	TRBJ2-2	NA	NA	TGTGCCAGCAGCCAGCAGGACACCGGGGAGCTGTTTTTT	CASSQQDTGELFF
TRBV6-5	TRBJ1-3	NA	NA	TGTGCCAGCAGTTACCGGGACACGGCCAACACCATATATTTT	CASSYRDTANTIYF
TRBV6-2/TRBV6-3	TRBJ2-4	NA	NA	TGTGCCAGCAGTTTTAAGGGGTCTGCCAAAAACATTCAGTACTTC	CASSFKGSAKNIQYF
TRBV5-5	TRBJ1-1	NA	NA	TGTGCCAGCAGCCCCGCGGTTCCGGGCACTGAAGCTTTCTTT	CASSPAVPGTEAFF
TRBV13	TRBJ1-3	NA	NA	TGTGCCAGCAGCTTAGGGACCACGAGGTCTGGAAACACCATATATTTT	CASSLGTTRSGNTIYF
TRBV2	TRBJ1-2	TRBD1	NA	TGTGCCAGCAGTACGGACAGGGGGGATGGCTACACCTTC	CASSTDRGDGYTF
TRBV29-1	TRBJ1-1	NA	many	TGCAGCGGGGTGACAGGTCCGAACACTGAAGCTTTCTTT	CSGVTGPNTEAFF
TRBV19	TRBJ1-6	TRBD1	NA	TGTGCCAGTAGTAGGGACAGGGCCTCCTATAATTCACCCCTCCACTTT	CASSRDRASYNSPLHF
TRBV19	TRBJ1-1	TRBD1	NA	TGTGCCAGTATTAGGACAGGGGCCACAACTGAAGCTTTCTTT	CASIRTGATTEAFF
TRBV5-1	TRBJ2-7	TRBD2	once	TGCGCCAGCAGCTTGGAGGGGACTAGCTCGGCGTACTTC	CASSLEGTSSAYF
TRBV9	TRBJ2-2	TRBD2	NA	TGTGCCAGCAGCGTAACGATCGGGGGAGGGACCGGGGAGCTGTTTTTT	CASSVTIGGGTGELFF
TRBV5-1	TRBJ2-3	TRBD2	NA	TGCGCCAGCACCCTACGGGGACTAGGGGAAGATACGCAGTATTTT	CASTLRGLGEDTQYF
TRBV19	TRBJ1-2	NA	NA	TGTGCCAGTTCCGACAGGTTCTATGGCTACACCTTC	CASSDRFYGYTF
TRBV7-2	TRBJ2-5	NA	once	TGTGCCAGCAGCCCAGGGTACCAAGAGACCCAGTACTTC	CASSPGYQETQYF
TRBV13	TRBJ2-1	TRBD2	NA	TGTGCCAGCAGGACTAGCGGGGGGCCTAAACGGTTCTTC	CASRTSGGPKRFF
TRBV19	TRBJ2-3	NA	once	TGTGCCAGTAAAGGTACAGGCACAGATACGCAGTATTTT	CASKGTGTDTQYF
TRBV7-2	TRBJ1-2	NA	NA	TGTGCCAGCAGCTTCCCCGGGGTCTATGGCTACACCTTC	CASSFPGVYGYTF
TRBV15	TRBJ2-7	NA	NA	TGTGCCACCAGCAGAGGGACAGGAGGGGAGCAGTACTTC	CATSRGTGGEQYF
TRBV7-2	TRBJ1-2	NA	NA	TGTGCCAGCAGTCGTCAGGGAAGCGCGGACTATGGCTACACCTTC	CASSRQGSADYGYTF
TRBV19	TRBJ1-1	NA	NA	TGTGCCAGTAGTAGTGTGGCAGGTTCTGAAGCTTTCTTT	CASSSVAGSEAFF
TRBV5-4	TRBJ1-5	NA	NA	TGTGCCAGCAGCTTCGGCGGTGATAGCAATCAGCCCCAGCATTTT	CASSFGGDSNQPQHF
TRBV6-6	TRBJ1-4	NA	NA	TGTGCCAGCACCTTTAGGGGTAGAGATGAAAAACTGTTTTTT	CASTFRGRDEKLFF
TRBV5-1	TRBJ1-6	NA	NA	TGCGCCAGCAGCGTGACCCAAGCGGGTTCCTATAATTCACCCCTCCACTTT	CASSVTQAGSYNSPLHF
TRBV4-1	TRBJ2-5	NA	NA	TGCGCCAGCAGCCAAGCTGATGGGGGGGCGGGTGAGACCCAGTACTTC	CASSQADGGAGETQYF
TRBV2	TRBJ2-7	NA	few	TGTGCCAGCAGTGAAGCCTTTTCCGGGACACTCCTCGATGAGCAGTACTTC	CASSEAFSGTLLDEQYF
TRBV11-2	TRBJ2-3	TRBD1	NA	TGTGCCAGCAGCTCTGGGACAGGGGGTGTAGATACGCAGTATTTT	CASSSGTGGVDTQYF
TRBV24-1	TRBJ1-4	TRBD1	NA	TGTGCCACCAGTGATTTGGAGGGGGCGGACGAAAAACTGTTTTTT	CATSDLEGADEKLFF
TRBV7-9	TRBJ2-3	TRBD2	NA	TGTGCCAGCAGCCAACCACGGGACTATACAGATACGCAGTATTTT	CASSQPRDYTDTQYF
TRBV7-2	TRBJ2-5	TRBD2	NA	TGTGCCAGCAGTCCTTTAGCGGGGGGGGAAGAGACCCAGTACTTC	CASSPLAGGEETQYF